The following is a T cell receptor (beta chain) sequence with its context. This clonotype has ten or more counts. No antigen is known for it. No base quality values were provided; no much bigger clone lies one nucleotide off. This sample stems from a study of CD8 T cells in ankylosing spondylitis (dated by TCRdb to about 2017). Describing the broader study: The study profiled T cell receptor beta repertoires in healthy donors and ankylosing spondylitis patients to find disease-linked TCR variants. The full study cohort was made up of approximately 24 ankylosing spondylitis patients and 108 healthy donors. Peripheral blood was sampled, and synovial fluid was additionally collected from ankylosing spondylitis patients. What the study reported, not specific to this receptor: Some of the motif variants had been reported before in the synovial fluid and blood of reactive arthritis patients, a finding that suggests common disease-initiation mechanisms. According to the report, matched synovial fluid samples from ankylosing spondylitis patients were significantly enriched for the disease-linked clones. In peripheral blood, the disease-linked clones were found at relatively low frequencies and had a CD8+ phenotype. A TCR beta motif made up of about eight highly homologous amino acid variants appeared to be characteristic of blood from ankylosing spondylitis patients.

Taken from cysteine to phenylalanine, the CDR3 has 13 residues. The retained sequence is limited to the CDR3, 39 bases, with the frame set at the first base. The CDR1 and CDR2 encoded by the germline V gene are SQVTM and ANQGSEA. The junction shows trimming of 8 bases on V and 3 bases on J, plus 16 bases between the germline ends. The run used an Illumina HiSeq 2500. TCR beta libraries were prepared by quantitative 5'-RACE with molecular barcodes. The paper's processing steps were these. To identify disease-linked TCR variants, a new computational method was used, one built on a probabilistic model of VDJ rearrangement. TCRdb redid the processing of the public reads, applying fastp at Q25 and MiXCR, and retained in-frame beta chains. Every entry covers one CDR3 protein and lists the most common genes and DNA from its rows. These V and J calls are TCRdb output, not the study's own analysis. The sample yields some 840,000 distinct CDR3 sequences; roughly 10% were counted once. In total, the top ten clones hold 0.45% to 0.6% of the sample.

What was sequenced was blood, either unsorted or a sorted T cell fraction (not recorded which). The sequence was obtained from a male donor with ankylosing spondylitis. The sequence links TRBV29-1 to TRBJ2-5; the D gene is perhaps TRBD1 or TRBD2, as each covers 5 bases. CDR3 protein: CSRSQGPKETQYF. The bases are TGCAGCCGGTCCCAGGGACCAAAAGAGACCCAGTACTTC.